Each of the 26 T cell receptor beta chains below was sequenced from the same sample in a study of blood T cell repertoires in COVID-19. This table comes from immunoSEQ multiplex PCR, and its TCRdb copy is limited to in-frame clones, with some not included. The sample has tens of thousands of clones; around 80% are singletons. The sequenced material came from peripheral blood. The receptors derive from a man aged 65 to 85 with acute or convalescent COVID-19.

The chain recombines TRBV5-6 with TRBJ2-3; 8 bases are a match to TRBD2. The CDR3 loop spans 15 amino acids. CDR1 and CDR2 (germline): SGHDT, YYEEEE. V trimming: 7 bases; J trimming: 6 bases; junction bases outside the gene matches: 13. The chain's CDR3 is CASGTSGRPGDTQYF. The CDR3, as DNA: TGTGCCAGCGGAACGAGCGGGAGACCCGGGGATACGCAGTATTTT.

The chain links TRBV4-3 to TRBJ2-5, with 15 positions matching TRBD2. Per germline, CDR1 LGHNA and CDR2 YSLEER. V was clipped by 2 bases and J by 5 bases; unmatched bases: 12. This CDR3 comprises 19 residues. Here the CDR3 DNA reads TGCGCCAGCAGCCAATTCCCCCGGACTAGCGGGGGGGCCGGGGAGACCCAGTACTTC. This codes for CASSQFPRTSGGAGETQYF.

The chain carries TRBV4-3 and TRBJ1-3; 7 positions agree with TRBD1. Germline CDR1 is LGHNA and CDR2 is YSLEER. Trimming took 3 bases from V and 3 from J; bases not matched to a gene: 11. This CDR3 is 17 amino acids long. The DNA for the CDR3 is TGCGCCAGCAGCCAGGACTGGACAGGATTTGATGGAAACACCATATATTTT. The encoded protein is CASSQDWTGFDGNTIYF.

This clone was detected only once. The rearrangement links TRBV24-1 to TRBJ2-7, with D unresolved. The CDR3 is made up of 15 amino acids. Trimming left V 2 bases short and J 1 base short, with 11 bases between. Germline V gene lookup returns CDR1 KGHDR and CDR2 SFDVKD. The CDR3 DNA sequence: TGTGCCACCAGTGATTCCGGTGAGGTTTCCTACGAGCAGTACTTC. This gives the protein CATSDSGEVSYEQYF.

The CDR3 region has the DNA TGTGCCATCAGTGACCCCGGGACAGGGCGCCTCTATGGCTACACCTTC. It encodes CAISDPGTGRLYGYTF. The gene calls are TRBV10-3 and TRBJ1-2; 9 nucleotides align to TRBD1. Germline-derived CDR1 and CDR2 are ENHRY and SYGVKD. V shed 3 bases and J 4 bases; nucleotides not matched to a gene: 9. The CDR3 contains 16 residues.

This chain joins TRBV27 and TRBJ1-1; D is uncertain. The V and J ends lost 6 bases and 0 bases respectively, with 17 bases between them. Germline loops: CDR1 MNHEY, CDR2 SMNVEV (reference sequence). The CDR3 is 16 residues long. The CDR3: CASSRIPRRLNTEAFF. The CDR3 DNA sequence: TGTGCCAGCAGCCGAATACCGCGCCGTTTGAACACTGAAGCTTTCTTT.

The chain uses TRBV6-2 or TRBV6-3 and TRBJ2-1, with TRBD2 matching 11 bases. CDR3 length: 15 residues. V shed 5 bases and J 4 bases; nucleotides not matched to a gene: 4. Germline CDR1 reads MNHEY; CDR2 reads SVGEGT. The CDR3 is CASSLLAGVYNEQFF. The CDR3 bases are TGTGCCAGCAGTCTACTAGCGGGAGTGTACAATGAGCAGTTCTTC.

CDR3 nucleotides: TGCAGCGTTGGTACAGGGGGCCCCAATCAGCCCCAGCATTTT. It translates to CSVGTGGPNQPQHF. The chain employs TRBV29-1 and TRBJ1-5; 9 nucleotides agree with TRBD1. From germline, CDR1 is SQVTM and CDR2 ANQGSEA. CDR3 length: 14 residues. V gave up 4 bases and J gave up 3 bases; unmatched junction bases: 4.

This clone was recorded a few times. This sequence joins TRBV18 and TRBJ1-5, with a weak D call TRBD1 (5 bases). CDR3 length equals 14 residues. Germline values: CDR1 KGHSH, CDR2 LQKENI. The ends were cut back, 2 bases at V and 4 bases at J, with 9 bases in the middle. The CDR3 coding sequence is TGTGCCAGCTCACCAACAGGTATTAATCAGCCCCAGCATTTT. It codes for CASSPTGINQPQHF.

In its sample, this clone was seen once. The chain carries TRBV7-8 and TRBJ2-1, with unresolved D. CDR3 length: 13 residues. Germline V lookup: CDR1 SGHVS, CDR2 FQNEAQ. V was shortened by 3 bases and J by 7 bases, with 10 bases between the two germline ends. In nucleotides, the CDR3 is TGTGCCAGCAGCTTCACCTCTCGGAATGAGCAGTTCTTC. Its protein is CASSFTSRNEQFF.

DNA of the CDR3: TGTGCCAGCAGCTTAGGCTTCAGCTACGAGCAGTACTTC. As protein: CASSLGFSYEQYF. V usage is TRBV7-2 and J usage is TRBJ2-7; the D is unclear. V gave up 1 base and J gave up 3 bases, with 7 bases separating them. Germline loops: CDR1 SGHTA, CDR2 FQGNSA. This CDR3 is built from 13 residues. Supplemented by reference TRBV7-2 and TRBJ2-7, the full variable domain reads GAGVSQSPSNKVTEKGKDVELRCDPISGHTALYWYRQSLGQGLEFLIYFQGNSAPDKSGLPSDRFSAERTGGSVSTLTIQRTQQEDSAVYLCASSLGFSYEQYFGPGTRLTVT.

The chain links TRBV29-1 to TRBJ2-7; 7 bases are shared with TRBD1. In germline, CDR1 is SQVTM, CDR2 ANQGSEA. The V gene end was trimmed by 4 bases and the J gene end by 1 base; junction bases not matched to a gene: 1. The CDR3 spans 12 residues. The CDR3 loop is CSVGDRSYEQYF. CDR3 nucleotide sequence: TGCAGCGTTGGGGACAGATCCTACGAGCAGTACTTC.

The chain combines TRBV3-1 (or the pseudogene TRBV3-2) with TRBJ1-6, with TRBD1 matching over 7 bases. Losses at the gene ends were 6 bases for V and 6 bases for J; bases not matched to a gene: 5. Looked up from germline, CDR1 is LGHDT and CDR2 is YNNKEL (reference sequence). The CDR3 spans 14 residues. Here the CDR3 DNA reads TGTGCCAGCAGGAAGGGACAGCCTAATTCACCCCTCCACTTT. This encodes CASRKGQPNSPLHF.

The V and J genes are TRBV19 and TRBJ2-1; 12 bases are shared with TRBD2. The germline gives CDR1 LNHDA, CDR2 SQIVND (reference sequence). This CDR3 has 13 amino acids. Trimming removed 5 bases from V and 15 bases from J; junction bases left unmatched: 8. The CDR3 reads CASSEASGRAMFF. The CDR3, as DNA: TGTGCCAGTAGTGAGGCTAGCGGGAGGGCCATGTTCTTC.

The CDR3 DNA reads TGTGCCAGCAGTTCTACGGGACAGGGCTCAACTAATGAAAAACTGTTTTTT. As protein: CASSSTGQGSTNEKLFF. The V call is TRBV28, the J call TRBJ1-4, with TRBD1 matching over 9 bases. The CDR3 has 17 amino acids. Germline assignment: CDR1 MDHEN and CDR2 SYDVKM. V lost 4 bases, J lost 0 bases, and 6 bases stayed unmatched.

This chain connects TRBV18 to TRBJ1-3; TRBD1 matches at 9 bases. This CDR3 spans 16 amino acids. CDR1 KGHSH and CDR2 LQKENI come from the germline V gene. V lost 4 bases to trimming and J lost 1 base; unmatched junction nucleotides: 5. CDR3 protein: CASSLTGTGSGNTIYF. In nucleotides, the CDR3 is TGTGCCAGCTCACTAACCGGGACAGGGTCTGGAAACACCATATATTTT.

This clone was recorded only once. V and J are TRBV5-1 and TRBJ2-5; 14 nucleotides align to TRBD2. Trimming removed 5 bases from V and 4 bases from J; junction bases left unmatched: 7. The CDR3 spans 16 residues. Germline lookup yields CDR1 SGHRS and CDR2 YFSETQ. In nucleotides, the CDR3 is TGCGCCAGCAGATATGGGGGGACTAGCGGGAGAGAGACCCAGTACTTC. Translating it yields CASRYGGTSGRETQYF.

J is TRBJ1-2 and V is TRBV5-5; D is undetermined. CDR3 size: 15 residues. The V end lost 0 bases, the J end lost 0 bases, and 9 bases lay between the germline ends. CDR1 and CDR2 from the germline V gene are SGHKS and YYEKEE (reference sequence). DNA for the CDR3: TGTGCCAGCAGCTTGGCGTCACAATCTAACTATGGCTACACCTTC. The encoded protein is CASSLASQSNYGYTF.

This clone has a handful of counts. This chain links TRBV7-2 with TRBJ1-4, with D possibly matching TRBD1 (5 bases). Trimming stripped 2 bases from V and 7 bases from J, with 17 bases between. The CDR3 is 16 residues long. Germline V gives CDR1 SGHTA, CDR2 FQGNSA. DNA of the CDR3: TGTGCCAGCAGCTTAAAGGGCGGGACGGGCAGTGAAAAACTGTTTTTT. As protein: CASSLKGGTGSEKLFF.

This clone was recorded only once. The chain couples TRBV6-2 or TRBV6-3 to TRBJ2-7, with 9 bases lining up with TRBD1. This CDR3 comprises 15 residues. CDR1 MNHEY and CDR2 SVGEGT come from the germline V gene. V lost 5 bases to trimming and J lost 4 bases; unmatched junction nucleotides: 9. The CDR3 loop is CASSPSVQGAYEQYF. The DNA for the CDR3 is TGTGCCAGCAGTCCATCGGTACAGGGGGCGTACGAGCAGTACTTC.

This clone has only a few counts. The CDR3, as DNA: TGTGCCAGCAGCCTAGGAGGGTATAGCAATCAGCCCCAGCATTTT. Protein product: CASSLGGYSNQPQHF. The chain employs TRBV7-9 and TRBJ1-5; the D is unclear. The V end lost 5 bases, the J end lost 0 bases, and 11 bases lay between the germline ends. CDR1 is SEHNR, CDR2 FQNEAQ, per germline (reference sequence). This CDR3 is 15 amino acids long. The variable domain in full, completed from reference TRBV7-9 and TRBJ1-5, reads DTGVSQNPRHKITKRGQNVTFRCDPISEHNRLYWYRQTLGQGPEFLTYFQNEAQLEKSRLLSDRFSAERPKGSFSTLEIQRTEQGDSAMYLCASSLGGYSNQPQHFGDGTRLSIL.

The chain carries TRBV7-2 and TRBJ2-3, with 16 bases identical to TRBD2. There are 19 residues in the CDR3. Germline CDR1 reads SGHTA; CDR2 reads FQGNSA. V lost 5 bases and J lost 2; bases outside the gene matches: 10. The DNA of the CDR3 is TGTGCCAGCAGCCCGGGACTAGCGGGGGGGCCTCGGGTCACAGATACGCAGTATTTT. It is translated as CASSPGLAGGPRVTDTQYF.

The chain combines TRBV30 with TRBJ1-6; D is possibly TRBD1 (5 bases). The length of the CDR3 is 16 residues. With 4 bases removed from V and 7 bases from J, the gap between germline ends came to 20 bases. Per germline, CDR1 GTSNPN and CDR2 SVGIG (reference sequence). This chain's CDR3 is CAWTKNGAAGNSPLHF. For the CDR3, the DNA is TGTGCCTGGACTAAAAACGGGGCGGCGGGAAATTCACCCCTCCACTTT.

The rearrangement uses TRBV15 and TRBJ1-1; D gene uncertain. Trimming removed 0 bases from V and 6 bases from J, with 8 bases in between. CDR3 size: 13 residues. Germline loops: CDR1 LNHNV, CDR2 YYDKDF (reference sequence). The CDR3 reads CATSREGYAEAFF. DNA for the CDR3: TGTGCCACCAGCAGAGAGGGCTACGCTGAAGCTTTCTTT.

The gene calls are TRBV5-4 and TRBJ2-3, with TRBD2 identical over 9 bases. V trimming: 0 bases; J trimming: 1 base; junction bases outside the gene matches: 6. This CDR3 contains 17 residues. Germline V CDR1 and CDR2: SGHNT, YYREEE (reference sequence). The CDR3 coding sequence is TGTGCCAGCAGCTTGGACCTAGCGGGGAGGGGCACAGATACGCAGTATTTT. The encoded protein is CASSLDLAGRGTDTQYF.

The chain joins TRBV9 to TRBJ2-1; possible D gene TRBD1, 7 bases. CDR1 SGDLS and CDR2 YYNGEE come from the germline V gene. The CDR3 totals 15 residues. V lost 0 bases, J lost 8 bases, and 15 bases lay in between. This CDR3 reads CASSVAGGSRDEQFF. The CDR3 DNA is TGTGCCAGCAGCGTAGCAGGGGGGTCTCGGGATGAGCAGTTCTTC.